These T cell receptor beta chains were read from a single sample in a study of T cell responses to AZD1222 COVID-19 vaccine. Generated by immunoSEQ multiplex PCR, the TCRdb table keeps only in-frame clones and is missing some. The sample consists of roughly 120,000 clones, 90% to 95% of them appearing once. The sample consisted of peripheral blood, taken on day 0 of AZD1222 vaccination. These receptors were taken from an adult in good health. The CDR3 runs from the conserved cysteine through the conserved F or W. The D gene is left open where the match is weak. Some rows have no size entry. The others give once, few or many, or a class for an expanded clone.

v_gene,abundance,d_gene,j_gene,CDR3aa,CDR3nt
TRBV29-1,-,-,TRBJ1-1,CSVNKGKNTEAFF,TGCAGCGTTAACAAGGGTAAGAACACTGAAGCTTTCTTT
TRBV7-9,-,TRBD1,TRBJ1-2,CASSPWGQGLSYGYTF,TGTGCCAGCAGCCCCTGGGGACAGGGGTTAAGCTATGGCTACACCTTC
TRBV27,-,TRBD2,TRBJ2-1,CASSPPTSGSNEQFF,TGTGCCAGCAGTCCCCCGACTAGCGGCAGCAATGAGCAGTTCTTC
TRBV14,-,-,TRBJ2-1,CASSPNKIGFTGEQFF,TGTGCCAGCAGCCCTAACAAAATCGGGTTTACGGGTGAGCAGTTCTTC
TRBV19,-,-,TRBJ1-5,CASTPQGWQPQHF,TGTGCCAGTACCCCACAGGGCTGGCAGCCCCAGCATTTT
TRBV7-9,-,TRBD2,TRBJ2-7,CASSSAGLAGGYEQYF,TGTGCCAGCAGCTCGGCAGGTCTAGCGGGGGGCTACGAGCAGTACTTC
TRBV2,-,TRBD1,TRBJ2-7,CASRRDRGISYEQYF,TGTGCCAGCAGAAGGGACAGGGGAATCTCCTACGAGCAGTACTTC
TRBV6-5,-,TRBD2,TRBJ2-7,CASSYSAGLAYEQYF,TGTGCCAGCAGTTACTCAGCGGGACTCGCCTACGAGCAGTACTTC
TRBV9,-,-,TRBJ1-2,CASSPHDNLYGYTF,TGTGCCAGCAGCCCCCACGACAACCTCTATGGCTACACCTTC
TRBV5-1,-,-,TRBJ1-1,CATNTGGNTEAFF,TGCGCCACCAACACCGGGGGAAACACTGAAGCTTTCTTT
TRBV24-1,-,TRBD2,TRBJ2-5,CATSDLSGSETQYF,TGTGCCACCAGTGATCTTAGCGGGAGCGAGACCCAGTACTTC
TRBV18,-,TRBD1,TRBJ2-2,CASSPYGTGDTGELFF,TGTGCCAGCTCACCTTACGGGACAGGGGACACCGGGGAGCTGTTTTTT
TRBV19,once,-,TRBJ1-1,CASSIRDARIGTEAFF,TGTGCCAGTAGTATAAGGGACGCCCGTATCGGCACTGAAGCTTTCTTT
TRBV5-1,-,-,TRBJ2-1,CASSLIGSYNEQFF,TGCGCCAGCAGCTTGATCGGGTCCTACAATGAGCAGTTCTTC
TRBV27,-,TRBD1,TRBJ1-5,CASSPQGEYQPQHF,TGTGCCAGCAGTCCCCAGGGGGAATATCAGCCCCAGCATTTT
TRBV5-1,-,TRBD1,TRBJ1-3,CASSRGTDSGNTIYF,TGCGCCAGCAGTCGGGGGACAGACTCTGGAAACACCATATATTTT
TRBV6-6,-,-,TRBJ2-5,CASSYRGETQYF,TGTGCCAGCAGTTACCGGGGCGAGACCCAGTACTTC
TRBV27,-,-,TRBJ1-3,CASSPLDRSSGNTIYF,TGTGCCAGCAGTCCCCTGGACCGCTCCTCTGGAAACACCATATATTTT
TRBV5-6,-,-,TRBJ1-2,CASMDRGGYTF,TGTGCCAGCATGGACAGAGGTGGCTACACCTTC
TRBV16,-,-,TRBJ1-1,CASSQSVLRGANTEAFF,TGTGCCAGCAGCCAATCGGTATTAAGGGGAGCGAACACTGAAGCTTTCTTT
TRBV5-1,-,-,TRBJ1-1,CASSLGSGWATEAFF,TGCGCCAGCAGCTTGGGATCAGGGTGGGCCACTGAAGCTTTCTTT
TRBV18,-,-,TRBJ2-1,CASSPPSLDNEQFF,TGTGCCAGCTCACCGCCTAGTTTGGACAATGAGCAGTTCTTC
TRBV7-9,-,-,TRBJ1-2,CASSVRWDYGYTF,TGTGCCAGCAGCGTCCGCTGGGACTATGGCTACACCTTC
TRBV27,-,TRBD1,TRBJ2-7,CASSFRAGTALYEQYF,TGTGCCAGCAGTTTTCGCGCCGGGACAGCCCTCTACGAGCAGTACTTC
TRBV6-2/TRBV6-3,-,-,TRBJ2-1,CASSYGGTNEQFF,TGTGCCAGCAGTTACGGCGGGACTAATGAGCAGTTCTTC
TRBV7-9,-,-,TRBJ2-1,CASSSSGSAVYNEQFF,TGTGCCAGCAGCTCATCCGGGTCAGCGGTTTACAATGAGCAGTTCTTC
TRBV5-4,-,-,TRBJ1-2,CASSMSYGYTF,TGTGCCAGCAGCATGAGCTATGGCTACACCTTC
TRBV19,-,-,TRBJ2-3,CASSLAGLSVAPDTQYF,TGTGCCAGTAGCTTGGCGGGGTTAAGCGTCGCCCCAGATACGCAGTATTTT
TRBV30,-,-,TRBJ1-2,CAWSHNYGYTF,TGTGCCTGGAGTCATAACTATGGCTACACCTTC
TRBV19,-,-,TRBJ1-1,CAGWETEAFF,TGTGCCGGGTGGGAGACTGAAGCTTTCTTT